This TCR beta chain was profiled in a study of blood T cell repertoires in COVID-19. Study-wide background: Material from acute and convalescent COVID-19 was sourced from the United States, Italy and Spain. PBMCs, B-cell-depleted T cells, or T cells provided the cDNA or gDNA that made up the material.

Method: immunoSEQ multiplex PCR; TCRdb's copy keeps in-frame clones and lacks some. The sample consists of around 300,000 clones, roughly 90% of them appearing once. The CDR3 is 15 amino acids. Trimming removed 1 base at V and 3 bases at J, with 12 bases between. Germline-derived CDR1 and CDR2 are SGHNT and YYREEE (reference sequence). This chain links TRBV5-4 with TRBJ2-3; the D gene is possibly TRBD2 (7 bases). This TCR was sampled from a man between 18 and 29 years old with active or convalescent COVID-19. Input material: peripheral blood. The CDR3 region is CASSLRGAGTDTQYF. DNA of the CDR3: TGTGCCAGCAGCTTGCGGGGGGCCGGAACAGATACGCAGTATTTT.